Sequencing of this T cell receptor (beta chain) was carried out in a study of early T cells in non-severe SARS-CoV-2 infection. Study background: Unsorted whole blood bulk RNA was sequenced, with unpaired chains. Study-level results: Matches to VDJdb favored anti-spike CD8 responses and missed private and CD4 specificities.

This clonotype has only a few counts. Its antigen is unknown. Each single cDNA molecule received a unique molecular identifier. TCRdb independently ran MiXCR on the 5' RACE reads; one entry per CDR3 protein. Of tens of thousands of distinct CDR3 sequences listed, about a tenth are singletons. CDR1 and CDR2 (germline): SGHAT, FQNNGV. V lost 8 bases, J lost 0 bases, and 14 bases lay in between. This CDR3 is built from 14 residues. This TCR was sampled from an adult who was a healthcare worker with PCR-confirmed SARS-CoV-2 infection or an uninfected control (not recorded which). The specimen was whole blood. J is TRBJ2-7 and V is TRBV11-2, with a possible D match to TRBD1 (6 bases). The CDR3 loop reads CASSARQDSYEQYF. The CDR3 bases are TGTGCCAGCTCCGCGCGACAGGACTCCTACGAGCAGTACTTC. The full variable domain, completed using reference TRBV11-2 and TRBJ2-7, is EAGVAQSPRYKIIEKRQSVAFWCNPISGHATLYWYQQILGQGPKLLIQFQNNGVVDDSQLPKDRFSAERLKGVDSTLKIQPAKLEDSAVYLCASSARQDSYEQYFGPGTRLTVT.